This entry lists 29 T cell receptor beta chains sequenced from one sample in a study of T cells after yellow fever vaccination (dated 2019 in TCRdb). Receptor amplification or capture employed 5' RACE. The sequencer listed for this sample is Illumina NovaSeq 6000. The raw public reads went through TCRdb reprocessing: fastp at Q25, MiXCR clone calling, in-frame beta chains kept. Duplicate CDR3 protein sequences are folded into a single record with the most common DNA and genes. The sample profile shows hundreds of thousands of distinct CDR3 sequences; around 3.6% of them were found once. Together, the top ten hold about 25% of the sample. Interpreted using the paper, the treatment or condition label stands for: live attenuated yellow fever vaccine strain. The starting material was PBMCs, obtained on the day of the yellow fever booster vaccination. The receptors originated from a man between 18 and 35 years old who received the YFV17D yellow fever vaccine.

This clonotype appeared many times. V gene TRBV20-1 combines with J gene TRBJ1-1; D is unclear. This CDR3 comprises 14 residues. The germline V gene encodes CDR1 DFQATT and CDR2 SNEGSKA (reference sequence). V was trimmed by 0 bases and J by 2 bases, leaving 10 bases between them. In DNA form, the CDR3 reads TGCAGTGCTAGAGAGTTAGGCGTTAACACTGAAGCTTTCTTT. Amino acid sequence: CSARELGVNTEAFF.

By sample share, this clonotype is medium-sized. The chain links TRBV5-1 to TRBJ2-2, with D unclear. The germline CDR1 and CDR2 sequences are SGHRS and YFSETQ. The ends were cut back, 3 bases at V and 2 bases at J, with 8 bases in the middle. The CDR3 runs to 14 residues. The CDR3 reads CASSSPTNTGELFF. For the CDR3, the DNA is TGCGCCAGCAGCTCCCCCACAAACACCGGGGAGCTGTTTTTT.

This clonotype was observed at least ten times. This rearrangement joins TRBV5-6 to TRBJ2-7; 8 bases map to TRBD2. J lost 5 bases, V lost 1 base, and 11 bases had no gene match. CDR3 length: 16 amino acids. CDR1 and CDR2 from the germline V gene are SGHDT and YYEEEE. CDR3 loop: CASSLFSGVNRDEQYV. In DNA form, the CDR3 reads TGTGCCAGCAGCTTGTTTAGCGGGGTAAATCGGGACGAGCAGTACGTC.

This clonotype was detected ten times or more. This rearrangement joins TRBV7-9 to TRBJ2-3; 10 bases line up with TRBD1. Germline loops: CDR1 SEHNR, CDR2 FQNEAQ (reference sequence). This CDR3 spans 16 amino acids. Trimming removed 6 bases from V and 4 bases from J; junction bases left unmatched: 10. The chain's CDR3 is CASRRDRGRYPDTQYF. CDR3 nucleotides: TGTGCCAGCAGACGAGACAGGGGGCGGTACCCAGATACGCAGTATTTT.

This clonotype was recorded many times. The chain combines TRBV20-1 with TRBJ2-7; 12 bases agree with TRBD1. The CDR3 length is 16 residues. Germline lookup yields CDR1 DFQATT and CDR2 SNEGSKA (reference sequence). After removal of 3 bases from V and 4 bases from J, the junction contained 10 bases not matched to a gene. CDR3 nucleotide sequence: TGCAGTGCTAGCGCTCCCGGGACAGGGGGCGCGTACGAGCAGTACGTC. It is translated as CSASAPGTGGAYEQYV.

This clonotype occurred a few times. The chain links TRBV6-5 to TRBJ1-5; D is unclear. Germline V CDR1 and CDR2: MNHEY, SVGAGI. There are 15 residues in the CDR3. The germline V and J ends were trimmed by 10 bases and 2 bases, with 18 bases remaining between them. This chain's CDR3 is CATSPRQARNQPQHF. In DNA form, the CDR3 reads TGTGCCACCAGCCCCCGGCAGGCACGCAATCAGCCCCAGCATTTT.

A remark on this clonotype: A read error may explain this, as a much larger clone is one base away. V gene TRBV5-1 combines with J gene TRBJ2-1; D not resolved. The CDR3 is 13 amino acids. With 2 bases removed from V and 8 bases from J, the gap between germline ends came to 11 bases. CDR1 SGHRS and CDR2 YFSETQ come from the germline V gene. CDR3 residues: CASSFTCDDEQFF. The CDR3 DNA is TGCGCCAGCAGCTTCACTTGCGACGATGAGCAGTTCTTC.

This clonotype was recorded at least ten times. The rearrangement joins TRBV5-6 to TRBJ2-2; no clear D gene. Germline CDR1 SGHDT, CDR2 YYEEEE. The V and J ends lost 0 bases and 7 bases respectively, with 1 base between them. This CDR3 has 11 amino acids. The CDR3 loop is CASSLDGELFF. The CDR3 bases are TGTGCCAGCAGCTTGGACGGGGAGCTGTTTTTT.

This clonotype was counted only a few times. CDR3 protein: CARDRVWVSGANVLTF. For the CDR3, the DNA is TGTGCCAGAGACAGGGTGTGGGTCTCTGGGGCCAACGTCCTGACTTTC. The chain joins TRBV27 to TRBJ2-6; 7 positions match TRBD1. V was pared by 9 bases and J by 0 bases, with 8 bases of the junction left unmatched. CDR3 length equals 16 residues. Germline V CDR1 and CDR2: MNHEY, SMNVEV (reference sequence). Variable domain in full (rest from reference TRBV27 and TRBJ2-6): EAQVTQNPRYLITVTGKKLTVTCSQNMNHEYMSWYRQDPGLGLRQIYYSMNVEVTDKGDVPEGYKVSRKEKRNFPLILESPSPNQTSLYFCARDRVWVSGANVLTFGAGSRLTVL.

This clonotype occurred a few times. The V call is TRBV5-1, the J call TRBJ2-3; 9 positions match TRBD2. Unmatched junction bases numbered 3, after V lost 1 base and J lost 0 bases. Germline CDR1 SGHRS, CDR2 YFSETQ. This CDR3 contains 16 residues. The CDR3 DNA sequence: TGCGCCAGCAGCTTGCTAGCGGGGCTTAGCACAGATACGCAGTATTTT. Its protein is CASSLLAGLSTDTQYF.

The sample holds many counts of this clonotype. The chain recombines TRBV10-1 with TRBJ2-1; unclear D gene. Germline lookup yields CDR1 WNHNN and CDR2 SYGVQD (reference sequence). Trimming stripped 4 bases from V and 7 bases from J, with 14 bases between. This CDR3 is built from 14 residues. This chain's CDR3 is CASSGHQRPNEQFF. In DNA form, the CDR3 reads TGCGCCAGCAGTGGTCATCAGCGTCCGAATGAGCAGTTCTTC.

Only a few counts were recorded for this clonotype. V usage is TRBV7-2 and J usage is TRBJ2-3, with TRBD2 matching 11 bases. The CDR3 runs 13 residues. Germline CDR1 is SGHTA and CDR2 is FQGNSA. J gave up 8 bases and V 6 bases, and 4 bases lay outside the gene matches. CDR3 bases: TGTGCCAGCAGTTCGACTAGCGGGGTTACGCAGTATTTT. It specifies CASSSTSGVTQYF. The variable domain in full, completed from reference TRBV7-2 and TRBJ2-3, reads GAGVSQSPSNKVTEKGKDVELRCDPISGHTALYWYRQSLGQGLEFLIYFQGNSAPDKSGLPSDRFSAERTGGSVSTLTIQRTQQEDSAVYLCASSSTSGVTQYFGPGTRLTVL.

The CDR3 spells CATSDRGVPGLDGYTF. For the CDR3, the DNA is TGTGCCACCAGTGATAGAGGGGTTCCGGGGCTTGATGGCTACACCTTC. The rearrangement uses TRBV24-1 and TRBJ1-2; the D gene is possibly TRBD1 (5 bases). Looked up from germline, CDR1 is KGHDR and CDR2 is SFDVKD. Trimming removed 3 bases at V and 6 bases at J, with 19 bases between. CDR3 length equals 16 residues.

This clonotype was seen a handful of times. V gene TRBV20-1 combines with J gene TRBJ2-7; the match to TRBD1 covers 7 bases. Germline assignment: CDR1 DFQATT and CDR2 SNEGSKA (reference sequence). The V and J ends lost 3 bases and 6 bases, in that order; junction bases with no gene match: 8. The CDR3 runs 13 residues. The CDR3 nucleotides read TGCAGTGCTAGTTCAGGGGGTGTGGGCGAGCAGTACTTC. Amino acid sequence: CSASSGGVGEQYF.

The chain carries TRBV7-9 and TRBJ2-2; D unclear. Germline V gives CDR1 SEHNR, CDR2 FQNEAQ (reference sequence). This CDR3 region has 14 residues. Trimming took off 5 bases at V and 1 base at J, with 8 bases between the two ends. CDR3 nucleotides: TGTGCCAGCAGCCCTACGAAGAACACCGGGGAGCTGTTTTTT. The encoded protein is CASSPTKNTGELFF.

Ten or more counts support this clonotype. The gene calls are TRBV12-3 or TRBV12-4 and TRBJ1-6; D unclear. Trimming stripped 5 bases from V and 11 bases from J, with 10 bases between. This CDR3 comprises 12 residues. The CDR3 reads CASSPPFTPLHF. CDR3 nucleotides: TGTGCCAGCAGTCCCCCTTTTACACCCCTCCACTTT.

A few counts support this clonotype. The rearrangement links TRBV4-1 to TRBJ1-5; D remains ambiguous. This CDR3 comprises 20 residues. Trimming removed 0 bases at V and 0 bases at J, with 21 bases between. Germline lookup yields CDR1 MGHRA and CDR2 YSYEKL. Here the CDR3 DNA reads TGCGCCAGCAGCCAAGACTCACCGCACGGGGTTTCCTATAGCAATCAGCCCCAGCATTTT. It yields the protein CASSQDSPHGVSYSNQPQHF.

This clonotype was observed a few times. The CDR3 DNA reads as TGCAGCGTGCCTTATGGGGGCAGAGAGACCCAGTACTTC. It yields the protein CSVPYGGRETQYF. The chain links TRBV29-1 to TRBJ2-5; tentative D call: TRBD1 (6 bases). The germline gives CDR1 SQVTM, CDR2 ANQGSEA. V was trimmed by 6 bases and J by 4 bases, leaving 15 bases between them. The CDR3 runs to 13 residues.

This clonotype turned up a few times. This chain connects TRBV30 to TRBJ2-7, with D unclear. CDR1 is GTSNPN and CDR2 is SVGIG in the germline V gene (reference sequence). The V end lost 2 bases, the J end lost 2 bases, and 10 bases lay between the germline ends. The CDR3 is made up of 13 amino acids. The CDR3, as DNA: TGTGCCTGGAGTATCTACGCAACCTACGAGCAGTACTTC. Protein product: CAWSIYATYEQYF.

The rearrangement uses TRBV6-5 and TRBJ2-7, with TRBD1 matching over 10 bases. This CDR3 contains 15 residues. The germline V gene has CDR1 MNHEY and CDR2 SVGAGI. V dropped 0 bases and J dropped 5; count of bases not matched to a gene: 4. In DNA, the CDR3 is TGTGCCAGCAGTTACTCGGGACAGGGGCTAAACGAGCAGTACTTC. It translates to CASSYSGQGLNEQYF.

This clonotype was counted ten times or more. V usage is TRBV4-2 and J usage is TRBJ2-2; no reliable D call. V was trimmed by 1 base and J by 9 bases, leaving 12 bases between them. Germline CDR1 is LGHNA and CDR2 is YNFKEQ. CDR3 length: 14 residues. The CDR3 loop is CASSQGIDARELFF. In DNA, the CDR3 is TGTGCCAGCAGCCAAGGAATAGATGCCCGGGAGCTGTTTTTT.

This clonotype was counted a few times. The CDR3: CASSSAGEQFF. The CDR3 region has the DNA TGCGCCAGCAGCTCAGCTGGTGAGCAGTTCTTC. The chain combines TRBV4-1 with TRBJ2-1; D is uncertain. The CDR3 is made up of 11 amino acids. The V and J ends lost 5 bases and 9 bases respectively, with 8 bases between them. The germline CDR1 and CDR2 sequences are MGHRA and YSYEKL.

Ten or more counts support this clonotype. The chain carries TRBV7-8 and TRBJ2-2, with D tentatively TRBD2 (6 bases). Germline assignment: CDR1 SGHVS and CDR2 FQNEAQ. This CDR3 has 14 residues. The V end was cut by 1 base, the J end by 8 bases, with 11 bases between. CDR3 protein: CASSLGAGTGELFF. Here the CDR3 DNA reads TGTGCCAGCAGCTTAGGGGCGGGAACTGGGGAGCTGTTTTTT.

This clonotype was seen at least ten times. The rearrangement links TRBV7-9 to TRBJ2-3; 13 positions match TRBD2. CDR3 length: 16 residues. With V trimmed by 7 bases and J by 10 bases, 14 bases remained unmatched. CDR1 SEHNR and CDR2 FQNEAQ come from the germline V gene (reference sequence). As DNA, the CDR3 is TGTGCCAGCACCCAAGGACTAGCGGGGGCCCGGGAACCGCAGTATTTT. Protein product: CASTQGLAGAREPQYF.

The CDR3 loop reads CASSARKSRDKALWLFSYEQYV. Here the CDR3 DNA reads TGTGCCAGCAGCGCGAGGAAATCACGGGACAAAGCATTATGGTTATTCTCCTACGAGCAGTACGTC. The J gene is TRBJ2-7, the V gene TRBV4-2; tentatively, D is TRBD1 (6 bases). The CDR3 covers 22 residues. CDR1 and CDR2 (germline): LGHNA, YNFKEQ. Trimming cost V 5 bases and J 0 bases, with 35 bases left between them.

This clonotype was found many times. This rearrangement joins TRBV7-6 to TRBJ2-2; TRBD1 might be the D (6 bases). The CDR3 length is 15 residues. Trimming pared 1 base from V and 5 bases from J, leaving 11 bases between. CDR1 SGHVS and CDR2 FNYEAQ come from the germline V gene. The DNA of the CDR3 is TGTGCCAGCAGCTTAGGCCAGGGGATAACCGGGGAGCTGTTTTTT. Its translation: CASSLGQGITGELFF.

The chain employs TRBV12-3 or TRBV12-4 and TRBJ1-2; weak D call: TRBD1 (6 bases). This CDR3 spans 14 amino acids. V lost 0 bases to trimming and J lost 5 bases, with 10 bases between them. CDR3 region: CASSLAGTLYGYTF. In DNA form, the CDR3 reads TGTGCCAGCAGTTTAGCCGGGACACTTTATGGCTACACCTTC.

The chain uses TRBV7-2 and TRBJ2-3, with TRBD2 matching 11 bases. Looked up from germline, CDR1 is SGHTA and CDR2 is FQGNSA. The CDR3 runs to 15 residues. V lost 6 bases and J lost 4; bases outside the gene matches: 6. CDR3 loop: CASSPLAGASDTQYF. Here the CDR3 DNA reads TGTGCCAGCAGTCCACTAGCGGGGGCCTCAGATACGCAGTATTTT. The full variable domain, with the rest looked up from reference TRBV7-2 and TRBJ2-3, is GAGVSQSPSNKVTEKGKDVELRCDPISGHTALYWYRQSLGQGLEFLIYFQGNSAPDKSGLPSDRFSAERTGGSVSTLTIQRTQQEDSAVYLCASSPLAGASDTQYFGPGTRLTVL.

This clonotype was counted a few times. This chain connects TRBV6-2 or TRBV6-3 to TRBJ1-2; D is unresolved. The CDR3 is made up of 19 amino acids. V dropped 3 bases and J dropped 3 bases, with 26 bases sitting between them. Germline V CDR1 and CDR2: MNHEY, SVGEGT. The CDR3 is CASSYRVGSSRWFYYGYTF. Written as DNA, the CDR3 is TGTGCCAGCAGTTATCGAGTGGGTTCCTCACGCTGGTTTTACTATGGCTACACCTTC.